This TCR beta chain is from a study of blood T cell repertoires in COVID-19. This clone was observed a few times. The authors' processing: Amplified reference gene primers provided the basis for estimating nucleated cell counts. TCRdb keeps only in-frame clones here, not all; method: immunoSEQ multiplex PCR. That table is the source of V, J and clone size, and D and trimming were worked out from the DNA. The data show 150,000 to 200,000 clones, with 80% seen just once and 5% to 6% held by the top ten. CDR3 length: 14 amino acids. Deletions cut 2 bases from V and 3 bases from J, with 12 bases between. Per the germline V gene, CDR1 is GTSNPN and CDR2 is SVGIG (reference sequence). Cohort allocation depended upon clinical history that participants reported.

The sequenced sample consisted of PBMCs or T cells enriched from blood (not recorded which). The TCR was taken from a man in his forties or fifties who had recovered from COVID-19. The V call is TRBV30, the J call TRBJ2-3; TRBD1 might be the D (6 bases). The CDR3 protein is CAWSRTVGTDTQYF. CDR3 bases: TGTGCCTGGAGTCGGACAGTGGGGACAGATACGCAGTATTTT.